These 25 T cell receptor beta chains were all obtained from the same sample, sequenced in a study of OX40 agonist ivuxolimab in advanced cancers. Sequenced by immunoSEQ multiplex PCR; TCRdb stores in-frame clones only, minus some. This sample has about 81,000 clones, with 88% found just once. This material consisted of CD4+ or CD8+ T cells sorted from blood, taken in a trial of the OX40 agonist ivuxolimab. The receptors originated from an adult with an advanced solid tumor such as melanoma, head and neck, liver or kidney cancer.

The chain combines TRBV15 with TRBJ1-5; D is possibly TRBD1 (6 bases). The CDR3 has 16 residues. Germline values: CDR1 LNHNV, CDR2 YYDKDF (reference sequence). The V end was cut by 1 base, the J end by 9 bases, with 19 bases between. The CDR3: CATSRVPDRPLWPQHF. CDR3 DNA sequence: TGTGCCACCAGCAGAGTCCCGGACAGACCTTTATGGCCCCAGCATTTT.

The chain combines TRBV28 with TRBJ1-2, with TRBD1 matching over 8 bases. Unmatched junction bases numbered 10, after V lost 4 bases and J lost 6 bases. This CDR3 contains 15 residues. CDR1 and CDR2 from the germline V gene are MDHEN and SYDVKM. The CDR3 sequence is CASSSLGQGPDGYTF. The DNA for the CDR3 is TGTGCCAGCAGTTCACTAGGACAGGGTCCGGATGGCTACACCTTC.

This clone occurred once. J is TRBJ1-6 and V is TRBV28; 7 nucleotides line up with TRBD1. V lost 3 bases to trimming and J lost 10 bases; unmatched junction nucleotides: 6. Germline lookup yields CDR1 MDHEN and CDR2 SYDVKM. CDR3 size: 14 residues. The DNA of the CDR3 is TGTGCCAGCAGTTTGAACAGGGGTAAATCACCCCTCCACTTT. Amino acid sequence: CASSLNRGKSPLHF.

The chain is built from TRBV21-1 and TRBJ2-3; the table names TRBD2, a call not compared with the DNA. TRBV21-1 is a pseudogene. The length of the CDR3 is 19 residues. Written as DNA, the CDR3 is TGTGCCAGCCTAGGGGACGAGTGGGGGGGCCGATGGGGCACAGATACGCAGTATTTT. Its translation: CASLGDEWGGRWGTDTQYF.

The chain couples TRBV7-9 to TRBJ1-2, with TRBD1 identical over 7 bases. Germline CDR1 SEHNR, CDR2 FQNEAQ (reference sequence). J lost 0 bases, V lost 5 bases, and 9 bases had no gene match. The CDR3 runs 16 residues. The CDR3 spells CASSRVGTVANYGYTF. DNA for the CDR3: TGTGCCAGCAGCCGAGTCGGGACAGTGGCTAACTATGGCTACACCTTC.

The chain recombines TRBV5-6 with TRBJ1-5, with D possibly being TRBD1 (5 bases). CDR1 is SGHDT, CDR2 YYEEEE, per germline. Trimming removed 1 base at V and 1 base at J, with 9 bases between. The length of the CDR3 is 15 residues. The CDR3 is CASSLRGPSNQPQHF. As DNA, the CDR3 is TGTGCCAGCAGCTTGAGGGGCCCCAGCAATCAGCCCCAGCATTTT.

This chain connects TRBV15 to TRBJ1-6; D is unclear. Trimming pared 0 bases from V and 5 bases from J, leaving 8 bases between. The CDR3 covers 15 residues. Germline V gene sequence: CDR1 LNHNV, CDR2 YYDKDF (reference sequence). The CDR3 protein is CATSRDEGDNSPLHF. CDR3 coding DNA: TGTGCCACCAGCAGAGATGAGGGAGATAATTCACCCCTCCACTTT.

This chain links TRBV9 with TRBJ1-5; 7 positions match TRBD1. Per the germline V gene, CDR1 is SGDLS and CDR2 is YYNGEE. This CDR3 has 15 residues. With 4 bases clipped from V and 3 bases from J, the junction kept 7 bases outside the gene matches. The CDR3 DNA is TGTGCCAGCAGCAAGGGGACAGACCACAATCAGCCCCAGCATTTT. It is translated as CASSKGTDHNQPQHF.

Only one count was recorded for this clone. The V gene is TRBV4-3, the J gene TRBJ2-7, with D maybe TRBD1 (7 bases). Trimming removed 0 bases from V and 5 bases from J, with 14 bases in between. Germline assignment: CDR1 LGHNA and CDR2 YSLEER. The CDR3 has 15 amino acids. Written as DNA, the CDR3 is TGCGCCAGCAGCCAAGAAGGTGGCAGGGGGGACGAGCAGTACTTC. Its protein product is CASSQEGGRGDEQYF.

In nucleotides, the CDR3 is TGTGCCAGCAGCTTGTTTCAGGGGGCGTCTAATCAGCCCCAGCATTTT. This sequence encodes CASSLFQGASNQPQHF. The V call is TRBV5-4, the J call TRBJ1-5; TRBD1 matches at 8 bases. Germline V gene data show CDR1 as SGHNT and CDR2 as YYREEE (reference sequence). V lost 1 base and J lost 4; bases outside the gene matches: 7. This CDR3 is 16 amino acids long. The variable domain in full, completed from reference TRBV5-4 and TRBJ1-5, reads ETGVTQSPTHLIKTRGQQVTLRCSSQSGHNTVSWYQQALGQGPQFIFQYYREEENGRGNFPPRFSGLQFPNYSSELNVNALELDDSALYLCASSLFQGASNQPQHFGDGTRLSIL.

The chain uses TRBV10-3 and TRBJ2-2, with D possibly TRBD1 on 6 matching bases. Germline CDR1 reads ENHRY; CDR2 reads SYGVKD. CDR3 length: 14 residues. Trimming cost V 7 bases and J 7 bases, with 16 bases left between them. The CDR3 loop reads CAIKAQGTGGELFF. The CDR3 nucleotides are TGTGCCATCAAGGCCCAGGGGACGGGCGGGGAGCTGTTTTTT.

The count of this clone is one. The V call is TRBV11-2, the J call TRBJ1-1; D possibly corresponds to TRBD1 (6 bases). CDR1 SGHAT and CDR2 FQNNGV come from the germline V gene. The CDR3 contains 15 residues. Trimming pared 1 base from V and 3 bases from J, leaving 12 bases between. This chain's CDR3 is CASSLVRGGDTEAFF. CDR3 nucleotides: TGTGCCAGCAGCTTAGTCAGGGGTGGGGACACTGAAGCTTTCTTT. The entire variable domain, with the rest obtained from reference TRBV11-2 and TRBJ1-1, is as follows: EAGVAQSPRYKIIEKRQSVAFWCNPISGHATLYWYQQILGQGPKLLIQFQNNGVVDDSQLPKDRFSAERLKGVDSTLKIQPAKLEDSAVYLCASSLVRGGDTEAFFGQGTRLTVV.

The rearrangement links TRBV7-3 to TRBJ2-2; no reliable D call. The CDR3 is made up of 14 amino acids. The V end was cut by 1 base, the J end by 5 bases, with 8 bases between. Germline CDR1 reads SGHTA; CDR2 reads FQGTGA. The CDR3 reads CASSLRARTGELFF. The CDR3 DNA reads as TGTGCCAGCAGCTTAAGGGCCCGGACCGGGGAGCTGTTTTTT.

This rearrangement joins TRBV11-2 to TRBJ2-2, with D possibly being TRBD1 (5 bases). Trimming removed 4 bases at V and 5 bases at J, with 17 bases between. There are 16 residues in the CDR3. In germline, CDR1 is SGHAT, CDR2 FQNNGV. The CDR3 DNA reads TGTGCCAGCAGCTACGACAGTGGGATATGGACCGGGGAGCTGTTTTTT. Translating gives CASSYDSGIWTGELFF. Supplemented by reference TRBV11-2 and TRBJ2-2, the full variable domain reads EAGVAQSPRYKIIEKRQSVAFWCNPISGHATLYWYQQILGQGPKLLIQFQNNGVVDDSQLPKDRFSAERLKGVDSTLKIQPAKLEDSAVYLCASSYDSGIWTGELFFGEGSRLTVL.

The chain combines TRBV11-3 with TRBJ1-4; D is ambiguous. Germline V gene sequence: CDR1 SGHNT, CDR2 YENEEA. The CDR3 covers 15 residues. With 5 bases removed from V and 2 bases from J, the gap between germline ends came to 12 bases. For the CDR3, the DNA is TGTGCCAGCAGCCCGCGGCCCGGGACTAATGAAAAACTGTTTTTT. Translating gives CASSPRPGTNEKLFF.

V and J are TRBV19 and TRBJ1-5; D perhaps matches TRBD1 (5 bases). Trimming took off 10 bases at V and 4 bases at J, with 14 bases between the two ends. The V gene's germline CDR1 is LNHDA and CDR2 SQIVND (reference sequence). The CDR3 runs to 13 residues. The CDR3, as DNA: TGTGCCACCGCACTTCAGGGAAATCAGCCCCAGCATTTT. The encoded protein is CATALQGNQPQHF. The full variable domain, completed using reference TRBV19 and TRBJ1-5, is DGGITQSPKYLFRKEGQNVTLSCEQNLNHDAMYWYRQDPGQGLRLIYYSQIVNDFQKGDIAEGYSVSREKKESFPLTVTSAQKNPTAFYLCATALQGNQPQHFGDGTRLSIL.

This clone was observed a single time. The chain has TRBV6-4 and TRBJ2-2; 7 bases map to TRBD1. CDR1 is MRHNA and CDR2 is SNTAGT in the germline V gene. V gave up 5 bases and J gave up 2 bases; unmatched junction bases: 2. The CDR3 contains 14 residues. CDR3 DNA sequence: TGTGCCAGCAGTCGGGACAGCAACACCGGGGAGCTGTTTTTT. Amino acids: CASSRDSNTGELFF.

This clone was counted once. The chain combines TRBV5-4 with TRBJ1-3; TRBD1 matches at 7 bases. Trimming at V came to 2 bases and at J to 4 bases, leaving 9 bases not matched to a gene. The V gene's germline CDR1 is SGHNT and CDR2 YYREEE (reference sequence). This CDR3 contains 16 residues. CDR3 sequence reads: CASSFRGGSPGNTIYF. The CDR3 DNA follows: TGTGCCAGCAGCTTCAGGGGGGGGTCGCCCGGAAACACCATATATTTT.

The genes are TRBV7-8 and TRBJ1-2; tentative D call: TRBD1 (5 bases). CDR1 is SGHVS and CDR2 is FQNEAQ in the germline V gene. The ends were cut back, 4 bases at V and 0 bases at J, with 6 bases in the middle. This CDR3 comprises 13 residues. CDR3 sequence: CASSSDTNYGYTF. Written as DNA, the CDR3 is TGTGCCAGCAGCTCGGACACTAACTATGGCTACACCTTC. Full variable domain (outside the CDR3, taken from reference TRBV7-8 and TRBJ1-2): GAGVSQSPRYKVAKRGQDVALRCDPISGHVSLFWYQQALGQGPEFLTYFQNEAQLDKSGLPSDRFFAERPEGSVSTLKIQRTQQEDSAVYLCASSSDTNYGYTFGSGTRLTVV.

The V and J genes are TRBV7-3 and TRBJ2-3; D ambiguous. Germline V gives CDR1 SGHTA, CDR2 FQGTGA. This CDR3 comprises 15 residues. Deletions cut 4 bases from V and 7 bases from J, with 18 bases between. CDR3 nucleotides: TGTGCCAGCAGCTCCCAGGTGGGGAAACGGAATACGCAGTATTTT. Translated: CASSSQVGKRNTQYF.

The genes are TRBV11-3 and TRBJ1-1, with 9 nucleotides matching TRBD1. The V gene's germline CDR1 is SGHNT and CDR2 YENEEA. The CDR3 spans 15 residues. Unmatched junction bases numbered 7, after V lost 4 bases and J lost 4 bases. CDR3 region: CASSSNRGHATEAFF. For the CDR3, the DNA is TGTGCCAGCAGCTCTAACAGGGGGCATGCCACTGAAGCTTTCTTT.

This clone was observed once. The chain joins TRBV6-1 to TRBJ1-1; 7 bases map to TRBD1. Germline V gives CDR1 MNHNS, CDR2 SASEGT. Trimming cost V 7 bases and J 0 bases; bases outside gene matches: 8. The CDR3 runs 15 residues. The CDR3 nucleotides are TGTGCCAGCACTCAACAGGGGCCAATGAACACTGAAGCTTTCTTT. Translated, it gives CASTQQGPMNTEAFF.

CDR3 region: CASSLRQGEYTGELFF. CDR3 in DNA: TGCGCCAGCAGCTTAAGACAGGGGGAATACACCGGGGAGCTGTTTTTT. This chain connects TRBV5-1 to TRBJ2-2; 9 bases are a match to TRBD1. V was pared by 2 bases and J by 3 bases, with 5 bases of the junction left unmatched. The CDR3 contains 16 residues. Germline assignment: CDR1 SGHRS and CDR2 YFSETQ.

CDR3 DNA: TGTGCCAGTAGTATGACTTGGCAGAGCTCCTACGAGCAGTACTTC. Residues: CASSMTWQSSYEQYF. This chain uses TRBV19 with TRBJ2-7; D gene uncertain. Per the germline V gene, CDR1 is LNHDA and CDR2 is SQIVND (reference sequence). The length of the CDR3 is 15 residues. The V and J ends lost 3 bases and 0 bases respectively, with 12 bases between them.

This chain uses TRBV5-1 with TRBJ1-1; the match to TRBD1 covers 7 bases. The CDR3 consists of 12 residues. The V segment lost 0 bases and the J segment 10 bases; nucleotides outside the gene matches: 3. Germline V gene lookup returns CDR1 SGHRS and CDR2 YFSETQ. CDR3 nucleotide sequence: TGCGCCAGCAGCTTGGAAGGGGGCCGAGCTTTCTTT. This encodes CASSLEGGRAFF. Together with reference TRBV5-1 and TRBJ1-1, the CDR3 gives the full variable domain: KAGVTQTPRYLIKTRGQQVTLSCSPISGHRSVSWYQQTPGQGLQFLFEYFSETQRNKGNFPGRFSGRQFSNSRSEMNVSTLELGDSALYLCASSLEGGRAFFGQGTRLTVV.